The following is a T cell receptor (beta chain) sequence with its context. At one end, the junction sequence differs from germline, possibly due to a read error. The data were produced by immunoSEQ multiplex PCR, yet TCRdb's version contains in-frame clones alone and is incomplete. The sample holds around 230,000 clones, about nine tenths seen once. Cohorts were based on clinical histories the participants reported. These data belong to a study of blood T cell repertoires in COVID-19. Study summary: From T cells, B-cell-depleted T cells, or PBMCs came the material, which was cDNA or gDNA.

The TCR originated in a woman aged 40 to 50 with acute COVID-19. The sequencing sample was made of PBMCs or T cells enriched from blood (not recorded which).

The CDR3 sequence is CAASTVNRDGYTF. As DNA, the CDR3 is TGTGCCGCCAGCACAGTAAACAGGGACGGCTACACCTTC. V and J are TRBV15 and TRBJ1-2, with a possible D match to TRBD1 (6 bases). The CDR3 is 13 amino acids. Germline values: CDR1 LNHNV, CDR2 YYDKDF (reference sequence).